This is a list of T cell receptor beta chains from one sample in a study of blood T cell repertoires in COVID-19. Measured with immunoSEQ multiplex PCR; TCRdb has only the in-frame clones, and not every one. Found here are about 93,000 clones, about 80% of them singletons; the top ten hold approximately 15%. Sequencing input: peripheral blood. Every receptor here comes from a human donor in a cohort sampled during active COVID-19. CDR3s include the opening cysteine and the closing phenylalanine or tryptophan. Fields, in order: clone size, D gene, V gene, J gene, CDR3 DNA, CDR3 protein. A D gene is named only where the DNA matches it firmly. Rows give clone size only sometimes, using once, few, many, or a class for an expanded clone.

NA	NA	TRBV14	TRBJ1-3	TGTGCCAGCAGCCTGGCCAGCACCATATATTTT	CASSLASTIYF
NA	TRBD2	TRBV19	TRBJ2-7	TGTGCCAGCACCTCACTAGCGGGAGGAACCTACGAGCAGTACTTC	CASTSLAGGTYEQYF
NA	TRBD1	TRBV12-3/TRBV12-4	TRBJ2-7	TGTGCCACTCGCAGGGGGACCCACGAGCAGTACTTC	CATRRGTHEQYF
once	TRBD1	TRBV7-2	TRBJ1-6	TGTGCCAGCAGCTTTGCGACAGGGAGGTCACCCCTCCACTTT	CASSFATGRSPLHF
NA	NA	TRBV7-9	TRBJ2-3	TGTGCCAGCAGCCCTAGCGATGGTGCAGATACGCAGTATTTT	CASSPSDGADTQYF
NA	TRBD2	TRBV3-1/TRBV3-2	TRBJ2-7	TGTGCCAGCAGCCAAGTTAACGGGGGGGCTTTCGAGCAGTACTTC	CASSQVNGGAFEQYF
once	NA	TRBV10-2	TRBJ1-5	TGCGCCAGCAGTGAGCTTAGAGGAAATCAGCCCCAGCATTTT	CASSELRGNQPQHF
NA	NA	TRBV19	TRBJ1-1	TGTGCCAGTAGGGTCTGGGGCAGAATGAACACTGAAGCTTTCTTT	CASRVWGRMNTEAFF
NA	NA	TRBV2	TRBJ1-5	TGTGCCAGCAGGAAGACTGATAATAGCAATCAGCCCCAGCATTTT	CASRKTDNSNQPQHF
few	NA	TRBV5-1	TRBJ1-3	TGCGCCAGCAGCCAATGGACAAGCTCTGGAAACACCATATATTTT	CASSQWTSSGNTIYF
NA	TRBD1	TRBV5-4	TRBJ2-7	TGTGCCAGCAGCTTGAAGGGACAGGCTTCCGAGCAGTACTTC	CASSLKGQASEQYF
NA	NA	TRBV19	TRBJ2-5	TGTGCCAGTAGACAAACAGGAGGGCTTGTGAAGACCCAGTACTTC	CASRQTGGLVKTQYF
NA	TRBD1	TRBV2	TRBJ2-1	TGTGCCAGCAGTGAACGGGGGACAGGCCACAATGAGCAGTTCTTC	CASSERGTGHNEQFF
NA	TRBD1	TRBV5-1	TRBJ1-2	TGCGCCAGCAGCTTAGGGACAGGGACCGCGAGCTATGGCTACACCTTC	CASSLGTGTASYGYTF
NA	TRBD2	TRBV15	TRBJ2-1	TGTGCCACCAGCAGAGGTGCAGCGGGGAATGAGCAGTTCTTC	CATSRGAAGNEQFF
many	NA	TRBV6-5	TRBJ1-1	TGTGCCAGCAAGGAGGAGGCTCGGAGCACTGAAGCTTTCTTT	CASKEEARSTEAFF
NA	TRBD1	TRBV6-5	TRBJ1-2	TGTGCCAGCGGGAGACAGGGGAGTTGGAATGGCTACACCTTC	CASGRQGSWNGYTF
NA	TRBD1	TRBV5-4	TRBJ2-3	TGTGCCAGCAGCACCGGGACAGGGAGTAGCACAGATACGCAGTATTTT	CASSTGTGSSTDTQYF
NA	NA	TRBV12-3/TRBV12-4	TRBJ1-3	TGTGCCAGCAGTTTTGGCCCTCGTAACACCATATATTTT	CASSFGPRNTIYF
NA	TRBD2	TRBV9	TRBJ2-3	TGTGCCAGCAGCGCCCGTGGCGGGACTAGCGGGAGACGGGGCACAGATACGCAGTATTTT	CASSARGGTSGRRGTDTQYF
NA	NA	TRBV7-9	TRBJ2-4	TGTGCCAGCAGCACACGACAGGACGCCAAAAACATTCAGTACTTC	CASSTRQDAKNIQYF
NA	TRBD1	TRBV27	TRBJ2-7	TGTGCCAGTTCTAGGACAGGACCCTACGAGCAGTACTTC	CASSRTGPYEQYF
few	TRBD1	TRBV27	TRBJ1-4	TGTGCCAGCAGTTTATCAGGGGGCGCCCATGAAAAACTGTTTTTT	CASSLSGGAHEKLFF
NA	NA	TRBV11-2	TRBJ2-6	TGTGCCAGCAGCTTAGTTGTGTTCGCTGGGGCCAACGTCCTGACTTTC	CASSLVVFAGANVLTF
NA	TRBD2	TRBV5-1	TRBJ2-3	TGCGCCAGCGCACTTAGCGGGGGGGATACGCAGTATTTT	CASALSGGDTQYF
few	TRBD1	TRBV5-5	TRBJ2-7	TGTGCCAGCAGCCCCCAACACAGGGGCTACGAGCAGTACTTC	CASSPQHRGYEQYF
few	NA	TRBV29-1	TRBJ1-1	TGCAGCGTTCGACGGGCTGAAGCTTTCTTT	CSVRRAEAFF
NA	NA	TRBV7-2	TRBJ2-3	TGTGCCAGCAGCTTGGAGGGGCCCACAGATACGCAGTATTTT	CASSLEGPTDTQYF
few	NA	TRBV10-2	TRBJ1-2	TGCGCCAGCACCCAAAGGGGGTTTGGGTATGGCTACACCTTC	CASTQRGFGYGYTF
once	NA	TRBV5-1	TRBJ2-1	TGCGCCAGCAGCTTGGGACAGCCCTACAATGAGCAGTTCTTC	CASSLGQPYNEQFF
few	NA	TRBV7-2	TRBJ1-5	TGTGCCAGCAGCTTCCAGGGAAATCAGCCCCAGCATTTT	CASSFQGNQPQHF
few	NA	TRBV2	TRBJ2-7	TGTGCCAACAGTCGTACAGGCAACTACGAGCAGTACTTC	CANSRTGNYEQYF
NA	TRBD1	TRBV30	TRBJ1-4	TGTGCTCGGCAAGGGACAGTTGGGGGTGAAAAACTGTTTTTT	CARQGTVGGEKLFF
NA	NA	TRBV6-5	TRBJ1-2	TGTGCCAGCAGGCTGGAGGCGTCGGGTGGCTACACCTTC	CASRLEASGGYTF
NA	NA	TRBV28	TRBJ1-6	TGTGCCAGCAGTTACCCGCTCGGGACTTCAGATTCACCCCTCCACTTT	CASSYPLGTSDSPLHF
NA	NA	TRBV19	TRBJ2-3	TGTGCCAGTAGCCCACCGGGGTATACGCAGTATTTT	CASSPPGYTQYF
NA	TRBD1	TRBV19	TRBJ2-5	TGTGCCAGTAGTACCCCCGGGACAGCGCTTCAAGAGACCCAGTACTTC	CASSTPGTALQETQYF
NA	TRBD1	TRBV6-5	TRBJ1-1	TGTGCCAGCAGCCCACAGGGGGTGAACACTGAAGCTTTCTTT	CASSPQGVNTEAFF
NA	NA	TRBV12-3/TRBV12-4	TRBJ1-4	TGTGCCAGCAGTGCCCAGGAGGGGGAAAAACTGTTTTTT	CASSAQEGEKLFF
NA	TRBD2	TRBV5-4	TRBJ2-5	TGTGCCAGCAGCAAGGGACTAGCGGTACAAGAGACCCAGTACTTC	CASSKGLAVQETQYF
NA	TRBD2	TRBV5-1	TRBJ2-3	TGCGCCAGCAGCTCTGCTAGCGGGTCTTCTGGGGCAGATACGCAGTATTTT	CASSSASGSSGADTQYF
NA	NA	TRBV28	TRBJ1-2	TGTGCCAGCAGTTTAGGGAGCAGCTATGGCTACACCTTC	CASSLGSSYGYTF
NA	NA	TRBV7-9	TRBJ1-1	TGTGCCAGCAGCCTACTATCCGGGGACACTGAAGCTTTCTTT	CASSLLSGDTEAFF
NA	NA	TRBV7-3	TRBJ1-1	TGTGCCAGCAGCTCAGACACGAACACTGAAGCTTTCTTT	CASSSDTNTEAFF
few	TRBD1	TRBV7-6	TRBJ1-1	TGTGCCAGCAGCTTAGGAGAACCGGACAGGGGGCCCACTGAAGCTTTCTTT	CASSLGEPDRGPTEAFF
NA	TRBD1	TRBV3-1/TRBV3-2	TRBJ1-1	TGTGCCAGCAGCCTTGGGACAGCGAACACTGAAGCTTTCTTT	CASSLGTANTEAFF
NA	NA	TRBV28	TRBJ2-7	TGTGCCAGCAGGGGGACTCCTTCCTACGAGCAGTACTTC	CASRGTPSYEQYF
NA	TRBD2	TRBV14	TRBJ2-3	TGTGCCAGCAGCCCCCATAACCTAGCGGGAGCTTCAGATACGCAGTATTTT	CASSPHNLAGASDTQYF